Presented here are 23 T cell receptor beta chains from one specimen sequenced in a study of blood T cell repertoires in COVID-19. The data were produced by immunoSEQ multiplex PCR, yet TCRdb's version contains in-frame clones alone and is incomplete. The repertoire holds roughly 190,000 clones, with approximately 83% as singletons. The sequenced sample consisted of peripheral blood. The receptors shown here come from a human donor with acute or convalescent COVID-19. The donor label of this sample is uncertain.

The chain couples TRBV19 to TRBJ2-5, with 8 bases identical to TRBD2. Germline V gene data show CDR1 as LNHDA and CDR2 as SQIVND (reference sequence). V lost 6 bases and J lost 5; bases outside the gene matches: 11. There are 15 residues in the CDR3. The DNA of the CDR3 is TGTGCCAGTAGCCCTTCGGGGGGGGGCCGGGAGACCCAGTACTTC. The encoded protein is CASSPSGGGRETQYF. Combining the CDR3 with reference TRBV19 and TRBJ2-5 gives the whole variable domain DGGITQSPKYLFRKEGQNVTLSCEQNLNHDAMYWYRQDPGQGLRLIYYSQIVNDFQKGDIAEGYSVSREKKESFPLTVTSAQKNPTAFYLCASSPSGGGRETQYFGPGTRLLVL.

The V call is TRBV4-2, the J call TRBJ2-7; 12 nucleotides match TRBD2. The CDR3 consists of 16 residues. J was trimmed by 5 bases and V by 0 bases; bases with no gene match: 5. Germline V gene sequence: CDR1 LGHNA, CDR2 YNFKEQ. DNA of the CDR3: TGTGCCAGCAGCCAAGATAGGACTAGCGGGAACCACGAGCAGTACTTC. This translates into CASSQDRTSGNHEQYF.

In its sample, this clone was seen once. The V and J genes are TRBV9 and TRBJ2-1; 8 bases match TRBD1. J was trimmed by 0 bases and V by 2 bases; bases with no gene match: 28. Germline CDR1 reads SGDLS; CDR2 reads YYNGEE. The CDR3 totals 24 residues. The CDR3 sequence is CASSVTLDRVKGIHDSYSYNEQFF. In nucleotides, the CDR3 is TGTGCCAGCAGCGTTACCTTGGACAGGGTAAAGGGGATCCATGACTCGTACTCCTACAATGAGCAGTTCTTC. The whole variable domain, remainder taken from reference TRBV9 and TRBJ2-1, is DSGVTQTPKHLITATGQRVTLRCSPRSGDLSVYWYQQSLDQGLQFLIQYYNGEERAKGNILERFSAQQFPDLHSELNLSSLELGDSALYFCASSVTLDRVKGIHDSYSYNEQFFGPGTRLTVL.

CDR3 coding DNA: TGTGCCATCAGTGTTGACAGGGCCTATAATTCACCCCTCCACTTT. This sequence encodes CAISVDRAYNSPLHF. The chain is built from TRBV10-3 and TRBJ1-6; TRBD1 agrees at 7 bases. This CDR3 region has 15 residues. V lost 4 bases to trimming and J lost 2 bases; unmatched junction nucleotides: 2. CDR1 is ENHRY and CDR2 is SYGVKD in the germline V gene.

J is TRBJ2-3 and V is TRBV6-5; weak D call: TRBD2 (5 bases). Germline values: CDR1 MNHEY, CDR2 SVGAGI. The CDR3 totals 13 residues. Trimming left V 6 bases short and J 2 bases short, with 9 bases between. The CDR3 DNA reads TGTGCCAGCAGAGCGGATCTCACAGATACGCAGTATTTT. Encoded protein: CASRADLTDTQYF.

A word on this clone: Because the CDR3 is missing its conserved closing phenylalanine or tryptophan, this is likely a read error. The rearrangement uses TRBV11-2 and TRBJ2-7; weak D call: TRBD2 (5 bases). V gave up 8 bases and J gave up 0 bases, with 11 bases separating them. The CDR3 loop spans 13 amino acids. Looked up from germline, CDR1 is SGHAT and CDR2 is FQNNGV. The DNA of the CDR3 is TGTGCCAGCGAACTGACTAACTCCTACGAGCAGTACCTC. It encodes CASELTNSYEQYL.

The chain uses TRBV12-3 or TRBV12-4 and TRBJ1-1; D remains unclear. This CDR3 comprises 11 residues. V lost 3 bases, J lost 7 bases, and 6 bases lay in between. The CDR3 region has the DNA TGTGCCAGCAGTTTGGCAGATGAAGCTTTCTTT. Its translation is CASSLADEAFF.

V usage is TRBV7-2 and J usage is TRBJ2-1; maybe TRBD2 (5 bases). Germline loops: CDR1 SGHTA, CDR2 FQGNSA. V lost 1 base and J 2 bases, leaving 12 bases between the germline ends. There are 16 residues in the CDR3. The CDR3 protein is CASSLETTHPYNEQFF. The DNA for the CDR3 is TGTGCCAGCAGCTTAGAGACTACCCACCCCTACAATGAGCAGTTCTTC. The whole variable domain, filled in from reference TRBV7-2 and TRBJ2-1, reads GAGVSQSPSNKVTEKGKDVELRCDPISGHTALYWYRQSLGQGLEFLIYFQGNSAPDKSGLPSDRFSAERTGGSVSTLTIQRTQQEDSAVYLCASSLETTHPYNEQFFGPGTRLTVL.

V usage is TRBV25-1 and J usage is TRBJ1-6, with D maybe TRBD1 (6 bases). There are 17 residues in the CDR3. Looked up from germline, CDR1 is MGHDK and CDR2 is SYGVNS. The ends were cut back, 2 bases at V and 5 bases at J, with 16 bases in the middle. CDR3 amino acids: CASSEDPGGVDNSPLHF. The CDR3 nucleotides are TGTGCCAGCAGTGAAGATCCGGGGGGCGTAGATAATTCACCCCTCCACTTT.

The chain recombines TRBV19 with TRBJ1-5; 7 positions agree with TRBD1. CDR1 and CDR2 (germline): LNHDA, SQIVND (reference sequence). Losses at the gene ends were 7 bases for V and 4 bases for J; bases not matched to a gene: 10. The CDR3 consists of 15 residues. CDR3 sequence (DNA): TGTGCCAGTACCACGATAACAGGGGAAAATCAGCCCCAGCATTTT. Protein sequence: CASTTITGENQPQHF.

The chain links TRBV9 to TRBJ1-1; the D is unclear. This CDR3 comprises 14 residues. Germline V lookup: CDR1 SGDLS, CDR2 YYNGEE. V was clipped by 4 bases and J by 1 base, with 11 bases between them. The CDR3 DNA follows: TGTGCCAGCAGCTCGAAGCCAGGGAACACTGAAGCTTTCTTT. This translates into CASSSKPGNTEAFF.

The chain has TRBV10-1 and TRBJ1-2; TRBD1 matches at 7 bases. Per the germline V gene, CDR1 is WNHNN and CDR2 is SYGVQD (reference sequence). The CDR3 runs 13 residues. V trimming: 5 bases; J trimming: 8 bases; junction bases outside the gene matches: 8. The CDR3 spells CASSRDRLGGYTF. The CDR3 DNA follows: TGCGCCAGCAGTCGGGACAGACTAGGAGGCTACACCTTC.

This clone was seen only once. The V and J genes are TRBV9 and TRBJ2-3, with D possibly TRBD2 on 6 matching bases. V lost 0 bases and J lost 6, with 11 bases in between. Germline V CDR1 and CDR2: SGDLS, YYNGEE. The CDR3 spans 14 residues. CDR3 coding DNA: TGTGCCAGCAGCGTAGGACTAGTCCGGGATACGCAGTATTTT. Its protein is CASSVGLVRDTQYF.

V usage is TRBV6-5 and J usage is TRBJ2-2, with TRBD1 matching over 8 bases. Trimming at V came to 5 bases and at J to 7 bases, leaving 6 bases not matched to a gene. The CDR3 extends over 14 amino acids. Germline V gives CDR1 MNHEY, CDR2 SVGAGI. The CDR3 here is CASSIGQGNGELFF. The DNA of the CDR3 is TGTGCCAGCAGTATCGGACAGGGAAACGGGGAGCTGTTTTTT.

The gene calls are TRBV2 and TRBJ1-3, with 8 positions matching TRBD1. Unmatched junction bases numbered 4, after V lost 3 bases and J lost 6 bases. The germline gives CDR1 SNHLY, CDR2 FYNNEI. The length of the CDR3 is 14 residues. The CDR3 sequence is CASSEVTGVNTIYF. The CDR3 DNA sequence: TGTGCCAGCAGTGAGGTGACAGGGGTAAACACCATATATTTT.

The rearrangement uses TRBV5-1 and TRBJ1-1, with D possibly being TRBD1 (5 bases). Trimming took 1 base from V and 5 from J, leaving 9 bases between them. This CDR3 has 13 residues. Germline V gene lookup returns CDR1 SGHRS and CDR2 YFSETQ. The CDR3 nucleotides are TGCGCCAGCAGCTTGTATGGGGGGACTGAAGCTTTCTTT. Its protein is CASSLYGGTEAFF.

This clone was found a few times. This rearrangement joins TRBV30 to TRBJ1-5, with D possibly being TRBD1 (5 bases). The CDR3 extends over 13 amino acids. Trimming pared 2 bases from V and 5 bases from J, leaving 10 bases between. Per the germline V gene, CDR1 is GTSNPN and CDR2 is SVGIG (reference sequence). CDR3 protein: CAWSPGRDQPQHF. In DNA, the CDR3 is TGTGCCTGGAGTCCCGGCAGGGATCAGCCCCAGCATTTT.

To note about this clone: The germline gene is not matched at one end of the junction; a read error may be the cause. The CDR3 DNA is TGTGCCAGCAGCCTAGCAAGGACAGTCTCTGGAAACACCATATATTTT. This sequence encodes CASSLARTVSGNTIYF. The J gene is TRBJ1-3, the V gene TRBV7-9; tentatively, D is TRBD1 (6 bases). The CDR3 is 16 residues long. The germline gives CDR1 SEHNR, CDR2 FQNEAQ (reference sequence).

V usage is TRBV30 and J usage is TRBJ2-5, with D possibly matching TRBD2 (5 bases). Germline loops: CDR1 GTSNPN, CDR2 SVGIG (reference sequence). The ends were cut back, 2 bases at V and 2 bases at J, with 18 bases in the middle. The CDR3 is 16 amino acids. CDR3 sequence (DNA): TGTGCCTGGAGTCAGTGGAGCGGAGGAAATCAAGAGACCCAGTACTTC. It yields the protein CAWSQWSGGNQETQYF.

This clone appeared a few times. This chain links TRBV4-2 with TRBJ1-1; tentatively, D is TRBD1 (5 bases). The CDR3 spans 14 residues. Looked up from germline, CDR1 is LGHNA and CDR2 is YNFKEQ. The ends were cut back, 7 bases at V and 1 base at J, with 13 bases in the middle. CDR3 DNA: TGTGCCAGCACCGGGGGGGGTGAGAACACTGAAGCTTTCTTT. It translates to CASTGGGENTEAFF.

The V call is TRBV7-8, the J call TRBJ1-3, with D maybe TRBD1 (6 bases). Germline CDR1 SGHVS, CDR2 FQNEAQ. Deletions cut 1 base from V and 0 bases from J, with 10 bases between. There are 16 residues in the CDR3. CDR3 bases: TGTGCCAGCAGCTTAGGGGACAAGAGCTCTGGAAACACCATATATTTT. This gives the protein CASSLGDKSSGNTIYF.

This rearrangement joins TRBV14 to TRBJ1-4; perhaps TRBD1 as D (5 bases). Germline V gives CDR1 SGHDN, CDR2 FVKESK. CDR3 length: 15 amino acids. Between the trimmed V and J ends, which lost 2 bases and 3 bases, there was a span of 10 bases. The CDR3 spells CASSQPGRANEKLFF. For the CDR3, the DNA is TGTGCCAGCAGCCAACCAGGGCGAGCTAATGAAAAACTGTTTTTT.

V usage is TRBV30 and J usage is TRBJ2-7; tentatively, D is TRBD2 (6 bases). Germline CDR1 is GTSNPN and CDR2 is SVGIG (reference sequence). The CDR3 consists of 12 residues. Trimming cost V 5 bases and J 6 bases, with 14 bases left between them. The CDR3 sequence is CAWETAGLEQYF. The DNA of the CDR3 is TGTGCCTGGGAGACCGCGGGGCTCGAGCAGTACTTC.